The 30 T cell receptor beta chains in this list originate from one sample, sequenced in a study of blood T cell repertoires in COVID-19. Some clones are missing from TCRdb's copy, which holds only in-frame ones; the method was immunoSEQ multiplex PCR. The sample yields roughly 260,000 clones, about 90% seen once. Sequences were obtained from peripheral blood. All receptors derive from a person aged 18-30 years with COVID-19, enrolled during active disease.

The V and J genes are TRBV19 and TRBJ2-3; the match to TRBD2 covers 9 bases. The germline CDR1 and CDR2 sequences are LNHDA and SQIVND (reference sequence). The junction had 3 bases not matched to a gene; V was cut back by 4 bases and J by 1 base. The CDR3 consists of 15 residues. The CDR3 spells CASSKTSGGTDTQYF. The CDR3 DNA reads as TGTGCCAGTAGTAAGACTAGCGGTGGCACAGATACGCAGTATTTT. Drawing the rest from reference TRBV19 and TRBJ2-3, the complete variable domain is DGGITQSPKYLFRKEGQNVTLSCEQNLNHDAMYWYRQDPGQGLRLIYYSQIVNDFQKGDIAEGYSVSREKKESFPLTVTSAQKNPTAFYLCASSKTSGGTDTQYFGPGTRLTVL.

The chain employs TRBV10-3 and TRBJ2-2, with 11 bases lining up with TRBD2. Per germline, CDR1 ENHRY and CDR2 SYGVKD. V dropped 7 bases and J dropped 1; count of bases not matched to a gene: 2. The length of the CDR3 is 15 residues. CDR3: CAITTSGGNTGELFF. CDR3 nucleotides: TGTGCCATCACTACTAGCGGGGGGAACACCGGGGAGCTGTTTTTT.

J is TRBJ1-1 and V is TRBV14; 8 nucleotides match TRBD1. V shed 1 base and J 10 bases; nucleotides not matched to a gene: 8. CDR1 and CDR2 (germline): SGHDN, FVKESK. The CDR3 runs 14 residues. CDR3 in amino acids: CASSQGVGQGRAFF. The CDR3 bases are TGTGCCAGCAGCCAAGGTGTTGGACAGGGAAGAGCTTTCTTT. Together with reference TRBV14 and TRBJ1-1, the CDR3 gives the full variable domain: EAGVTQFPSHSVIEKGQTVTLRCDPISGHDNLYWYRRVMGKEIKFLLHFVKESKQDESGMPNNRFLAERTGGTYSTLKVQPAELEDSGVYFCASSQGVGQGRAFFGQGTRLTVV.

The chain has TRBV27 and TRBJ2-1; 10 positions agree with TRBD1. The CDR3 spans 15 residues. Germline-derived CDR1 and CDR2 are MNHEY and SMNVEV (reference sequence). J gave up 4 bases and V 4 bases, and 4 bases lay outside the gene matches. CDR3 DNA: TGTGCCAGCAGTTCCGGGACAGGGGCTTACAATGAGCAGTTCTTC. It codes for CASSSGTGAYNEQFF.

This chain joins TRBV11-3 and TRBJ2-3, with 11 bases that match TRBD1. J lost 5 bases, V lost 5 bases, and 6 bases had no gene match. Germline assignment: CDR1 SGHNT and CDR2 YENEEA. The CDR3 is 15 residues long. CDR3 region: CASSRTGGIGDTQYF. Written as DNA, the CDR3 is TGTGCCAGCAGCCGGACAGGGGGCATCGGAGATACGCAGTATTTT.

DNA of the CDR3: TGCGCCAGCGAGCCCGATACTGGAAACACCATATATTTT. Translation: CASEPDTGNTIYF. The gene calls are TRBV5-1 and TRBJ1-3; D unresolved. The CDR3 is 13 amino acids. CDR1 and CDR2 from the germline V gene are SGHRS and YFSETQ. The V and J ends lost 7 bases and 2 bases respectively, with 10 bases between them.

The chain uses TRBV4-3 and TRBJ1-6; possible D gene TRBD1, 6 bases. Per germline, CDR1 LGHNA and CDR2 YSLEER. Trimming cost V 4 bases and J 7 bases, with 11 bases left between them. CDR3 length equals 14 residues. The CDR3 DNA sequence: TGCGCCAGCAGCCCGACAGGTGCCAATTCACCCCTCCACTTT. It translates to CASSPTGANSPLHF.

The V and J genes are TRBV12-1 and TRBJ2-1; TRBD2, the table's D call, was not compared with the DNA. TRBV12-1 counts as a pseudogene. The CDR3 is made up of 17 amino acids. The CDR3 spells CASSFYAGLAKDNEQFF. The CDR3 nucleotides read TGTGCCAGCAGCTTTTATGCTGGACTAGCTAAGGACAATGAGCAGTTCTTC.

Comments on this clone: Other DNA sequences within the sample encode an identical CDR3. The chain recombines TRBV7-2 with TRBJ1-2; TRBD1 aligns across 9 bases. The CDR3 runs 13 residues. V lost 5 bases to trimming and J lost 5 bases; unmatched junction nucleotides: 3. Germline assignment: CDR1 SGHTA and CDR2 FQGNSA. DNA for the CDR3: TGTGCCAGCAGCCTCGGACAGGGGTATGGCTACACCTTC. Translating gives CASSLGQGYGYTF.

The chain combines TRBV19 with TRBJ1-2, with a tentative D call TRBD1 (6 bases). CDR3 size: 13 residues. Germline assignment: CDR1 LNHDA and CDR2 SQIVND (reference sequence). Trimming took off 6 bases at V and 4 bases at J, with 12 bases between the two ends. In DNA, the CDR3 is TGTGCCAGTAGGAGGACAGACCTCTATGGCTACACCTTC. Residues: CASRRTDLYGYTF.

This clone was picked up one time. This chain uses TRBV7-9 with TRBJ2-3; D is ambiguous. This CDR3 contains 12 residues. V lost 5 bases and J lost 0, with 3 bases in between. Germline V CDR1 and CDR2: SEHNR, FQNEAQ (reference sequence). The CDR3 coding sequence is TGTGCCAGCAGCCCAAGCACAGATACGCAGTATTTT. Translating gives CASSPSTDTQYF.

This chain links TRBV12-5 with TRBJ1-1, with D unresolved. Trimming left V 0 bases short and J 1 base short, with 3 bases between. Germline values: CDR1 LGHNT, CDR2 FRNRAP. The CDR3 extends over 13 amino acids. CDR3 residues: CASGLVQNTEAFF. CDR3 nucleotides: TGTGCTAGTGGTTTGGTACAGAACACTGAAGCTTTCTTT. Based on the CDR3 plus reference TRBV12-5 and TRBJ1-1, the full variable domain is DARVTQTPRHKVTEMGQEVTMRCQPILGHNTVFWYRQTMMQGLELLAYFRNRAPLDDSGMPKDRFSAEMPDATLATLKIQPSEPRDSAVYFCASGLVQNTEAFFGQGTRLTVV.

V usage is TRBV11-3 and J usage is TRBJ2-3; no firm D call. The germline gives CDR1 SGHNT, CDR2 YENEEA. The V end lost 11 bases, the J end lost 6 bases, and 9 bases lay between the germline ends. CDR3 length: 10 residues. CDR3 DNA sequence: TGTGCCCCGCCCCGGGATACGCAGTATTTT. It codes for CAPPRDTQYF.

This chain joins TRBV3-1 (or the pseudogene TRBV3-2) and TRBJ1-1, with no clear D. The V end lost 0 bases, the J end lost 7 bases, and 3 bases lay between the germline ends. The V gene's germline CDR1 is LGHDT and CDR2 YNNKEL (reference sequence). This CDR3 has 11 residues. The CDR3 sequence: CASSQELEAFF. The CDR3, as DNA: TGTGCCAGCAGCCAAGAACTTGAAGCTTTCTTT.

V and J are TRBV5-5 and TRBJ1-5; unclear D gene. In germline, CDR1 is SGHKS, CDR2 YYEKEE (reference sequence). The ends were cut back, 0 bases at V and 5 bases at J, with 6 bases in the middle. This CDR3 has 13 residues. CDR3 bases: TGTGCCAGCAGCTTGGACGGTTATCAGCCCCAGCATTTT. This encodes CASSLDGYQPQHF.

This chain links TRBV6-5 with TRBJ1-2; 9 nucleotides match TRBD1. Germline V gene lookup returns CDR1 MNHEY and CDR2 SVGAGI. CDR3 length: 13 amino acids. V trimming: 6 bases; J trimming: 8 bases; junction bases outside the gene matches: 7. Written as DNA, the CDR3 is TGTGCCAGCAGACGACAGGGGGAGCTAGGCTACACCTTC. Translation gives CASRRQGELGYTF.

The rearrangement joins TRBV7-9 to TRBJ2-2; 12 bases map to TRBD1. V lost 5 bases and J lost 1; bases outside the gene matches: 11. The CDR3 consists of 19 residues. Looked up from germline, CDR1 is SEHNR and CDR2 is FQNEAQ (reference sequence). In DNA form, the CDR3 reads TGTGCCAGCAGCGCACGACCGGGACAGGGGGCATTGAACACCGGGGAGCTGTTTTTT. It is translated as CASSARPGQGALNTGELFF.

The chain combines TRBV14 with TRBJ1-5; TRBD1 agrees at 7 bases. V lost 3 bases to trimming and J lost 4 bases; unmatched junction nucleotides: 0. CDR3 size: 13 residues. Germline CDR1 SGHDN, CDR2 FVKESK. The CDR3 is CASSQTGNQPQHF. The CDR3 region has the DNA TGTGCCAGCAGCCAGACAGGGAATCAGCCCCAGCATTTT.

The chain couples TRBV4-2 to TRBJ2-7; D may be TRBD1 (5 bases). Germline V gene data show CDR1 as LGHNA and CDR2 as YNFKEQ. V was pared by 0 bases and J by 7 bases, with 16 bases between. The CDR3 runs to 15 residues. Written as DNA, the CDR3 is TGTGCCAGCAGCCAAGATTTTGCAGGGCAAGGAGAGCAGTACTTC. Protein sequence: CASSQDFAGQGEQYF.

The CDR3 DNA sequence: TGTGCCATCATGGAGCAAGGGGCGGACTATGGCTACACCTTC. It translates to CAIMEQGADYGYTF. The genes are TRBV10-3 and TRBJ1-2, with a tentative D call TRBD1 (5 bases). This CDR3 is built from 14 residues. V was pared by 7 bases and J by 3 bases, with 15 bases between. The germline gives CDR1 ENHRY, CDR2 SYGVKD.

This chain joins TRBV5-8 and TRBJ2-7; 11 bases are shared with TRBD2. Germline lookup yields CDR1 SGHTS and CDR2 YDEGEE. J lost 3 bases, V lost 3 bases, and 5 bases had no gene match. This CDR3 has 15 residues. CDR3 protein: CASSSRLAGFYEQYF. CDR3 nucleotides: TGTGCCAGCAGCTCCCGACTAGCGGGGTTCTACGAGCAGTACTTC.

The gene calls are TRBV7-9 and TRBJ2-1; 11 nucleotides match TRBD2. V trimming: 3 bases; J trimming: 1 base; junction bases outside the gene matches: 8. Per the germline V gene, CDR1 is SEHNR and CDR2 is FQNEAQ (reference sequence). The CDR3 loop spans 18 amino acids. CDR3 coding DNA: TGTGCCAGCAGCTTGTCTAGCGGGGGGAACCCTTCCTACAATGAGCAGTTCTTC. It encodes CASSLSSGGNPSYNEQFF.

The V gene is TRBV20-1, the J gene TRBJ2-5; the match to TRBD1 covers 9 bases. Germline loops: CDR1 DFQATT, CDR2 SNEGSKA (reference sequence). The CDR3 is made up of 17 amino acids. Trimming removed 3 bases from V and 5 bases from J; junction bases left unmatched: 16. The CDR3 nucleotides are TGCAGTGCTAGTGGCCCCCAGTACAGGGGGCGCGGGGAGACCCAGTACTTC. Residues: CSASGPQYRGRGETQYF.

The chain recombines TRBV2 with TRBJ2-7, with TRBD2 as a possible D gene (6 bases). The CDR3 has 14 amino acids. Germline CDR1 reads SNHLY; CDR2 reads FYNNEI. Trimming cost V 4 bases and J 2 bases, with 12 bases left between them. The CDR3: CASSGQGGPYEQYF. In DNA, the CDR3 is TGTGCCAGCAGTGGGCAGGGAGGACCCTACGAGCAGTACTTC.

J is TRBJ2-7 and V is TRBV25-1; TRBD1 might be the D (7 bases). V lost 5 bases to trimming and J lost 0 bases, with 17 bases between them. The CDR3 loop spans 16 amino acids. Germline V CDR1 and CDR2: MGHDK, SYGVNS. The CDR3 DNA sequence: TGTGCCAGCAGTTCGACAGGGCCGGGACTCTCCTACGAGCAGTACTTC. Its protein is CASSSTGPGLSYEQYF.

This clone was detected only a few times. The chain joins TRBV24-1 to TRBJ1-1, with TRBD1 matching over 7 bases. Per germline, CDR1 KGHDR and CDR2 SFDVKD. The CDR3 has 16 amino acids. After removal of 5 bases from V and 4 bases from J, the junction contained 12 bases not matched to a gene. CDR3 nucleotide sequence: TGTGCCACCAGTGTCCCGGGACAGCGACCCAGCACTGAAGCTTTCTTT. It encodes CATSVPGQRPSTEAFF.

The rearrangement links TRBV7-3 to TRBJ2-1, with D perhaps matching TRBD2 (6 bases). The CDR3 contains 14 residues. CDR1 is SGHTA and CDR2 is FQGTGA in the germline V gene. V lost 2 bases and J lost 9, with 14 bases in between. CDR3 sequence: CASSLSPGRGEQFF. CDR3 DNA sequence: TGTGCCAGCAGCTTATCCCCCGGGAGAGGTGAGCAGTTCTTC.

This chain connects TRBV5-4 to TRBJ2-5; D might be TRBD2 (5 bases). This CDR3 is 14 amino acids long. V lost 1 base, J lost 5 bases, and 12 bases lay in between. Germline V CDR1 and CDR2: SGHNT, YYREEE (reference sequence). CDR3 nucleotide sequence: TGTGCCAGCAGCTTGTACCTAGCCCGGGAGACCCAGTACTTC. It encodes CASSLYLARETQYF.

This chain connects TRBV29-1 to TRBJ2-7, with 8 positions matching TRBD2. This CDR3 region has 13 residues. V shed 7 bases, J shed 5 bases, and the junction held 10 bases outside the gene matches. Germline V gene data show CDR1 as SQVTM and CDR2 as ANQGSEA. The CDR3 DNA reads TGCAGCGCTGAGCGGGAGAACGGGAACGAGCAGTACTTC. This translates into CSAERENGNEQYF.

The genes are TRBV5-1 and TRBJ2-1, with D maybe TRBD1 (6 bases). V lost 5 bases, J lost 1 base, and 16 bases lay in between. Germline V CDR1 and CDR2: SGHRS, YFSETQ. CDR3 length equals 16 residues. The CDR3 sequence: CASSTGLATSYNEQFF. CDR3 coding DNA: TGCGCCAGCAGTACAGGGTTAGCGACTTCCTACAATGAGCAGTTCTTC.